The rows below give T cell receptor beta chains drawn from one sample of a study of blood T cell repertoires in COVID-19. The data were produced by immunoSEQ multiplex PCR, yet TCRdb's version contains in-frame clones alone and is incomplete. This table has approximately 470,000 clones, 70% to 90% appearing once. Sequencing was done on a sample of peripheral blood. The receptors were gathered from a human donor in a cohort sampled during active COVID-19. CDR3s include the opening cysteine and the closing phenylalanine or tryptophan. A D gene is named only where the DNA matches it firmly. Rows may omit the clone size; those that give it use once, few, many or a size class.

d_gene	v_gene	abundance	j_gene	CDR3nt	CDR3aa
TRBD1	TRBV24-1	NA	TRBJ1-4	TGTGCCACCAGTGATTCCCGGACAGGGGACGAAAAACTGTTTTTT	CATSDSRTGDEKLFF
TRBD2	TRBV18	NA	TRBJ2-7	TGTGCCAGCTCAACGACTAGCGGGAGGGCAGGAGAGCAGTACTTC	CASSTTSGRAGEQYF
TRBD2	TRBV28	once	TRBJ2-3	TGTGCCAGCAGCAAACCCCAGGGCGGCGGGGGACCAACAGATACGCAGTATTTT	CASSKPQGGGGPTDTQYF
NA	TRBV10-3	NA	TRBJ1-2	TGTGCCATCAGTGAGGGGCCGGAGGATGGCTACACCTTC	CAISEGPEDGYTF
TRBD1	TRBV11-2	NA	TRBJ1-1	TGTGCCAGCAGCTTACACGGGACAGCCAGTCCGAGGACTGAAGCTTTCTTT	CASSLHGTASPRTEAFF
TRBD1	TRBV25-1	NA	TRBJ2-7	TGTGCCAGCAGAATGGCCGGGACAGGCCATACCTACGAGCAGTACTTC	CASRMAGTGHTYEQYF
TRBD1	TRBV28	NA	TRBJ1-2	TGTGCCAGCACCCTGACAGGGACTAACTATGGCTACACCTTC	CASTLTGTNYGYTF
TRBD1	TRBV6-2/TRBV6-3	NA	TRBJ2-1	TGTGCCAGCAGCGCAACAGGGGGGAATGAGCAGTTCTTC	CASSATGGNEQFF
TRBD2	TRBV5-5	once	TRBJ2-3	TGTGCCAGCAGCTTTAGCGGGAGCACTAGCACAGATACGCAGTATTTT	CASSFSGSTSTDTQYF
NA	TRBV6-5	NA	TRBJ2-3	TGTGCCAGCAGTTCCACAGGATATTCTAGCACAGATACGCAGTATTTT	CASSSTGYSSTDTQYF
TRBD1	TRBV5-1	NA	TRBJ1-4	TGCGCCAGCAGTCCTGGGACAGGGGAGAAACTGTTTTTT	CASSPGTGEKLFF
TRBD2	TRBV7-9	NA	TRBJ2-6	TGTGCCAGCAGCTCCACCGGGGGGACTGGGGCCAACGTCCTGACTTTC	CASSSTGGTGANVLTF
NA	TRBV10-3	NA	TRBJ2-3	TGTGCCATCAGTGAGGTGGGGGGAGTGCGCACAGATACGCAGTATTTT	CAISEVGGVRTDTQYF
NA	TRBV6-5	once	TRBJ2-2	TGTGCCAGCAGTTACCCGGGAGCCGGGGAGCTGTTTTTT	CASSYPGAGELFF
NA	TRBV12-3/TRBV12-4	NA	TRBJ1-3	TGTGCCAGCAGTTTAAAGGGGAACACCATATATTTT	CASSLKGNTIYF
TRBD2	TRBV4-2	NA	TRBJ2-2	TGTGCCAGCAGCCAAGCGAGCGGGAGAGTCCCCGGGGAGCTGTTTTTT	CASSQASGRVPGELFF
NA	TRBV7-6	NA	TRBJ1-6	TGTGCCAGCAGCTTAGAGACGGGAAATTCACCCCTCCACTTT	CASSLETGNSPLHF
NA	TRBV12-3/TRBV12-4	once	TRBJ1-1	TGTGCCAGCACCCTCCTAGGGAACACTGAAGCTTTCTTT	CASTLLGNTEAFF
TRBD1	TRBV3-1/TRBV3-2	NA	TRBJ1-2	TGTGCCAGCAGCCAAGATTTAGGGGGCGCGCGCTACACCTTC	CASSQDLGGARYTF
NA	TRBV28	NA	TRBJ1-1	TGTGCCAGCATTACAGAGACCAACACTGAAGCTTTCTTT	CASITETNTEAFF
TRBD2	TRBV7-2	NA	TRBJ2-7	TGTGCCAGCAGCTTAGCGCTGGCGGGAGGGGGGTCCTACGAGCAGTACTTC	CASSLALAGGGSYEQYF
NA	TRBV6-5	NA	TRBJ2-7	TGTGCCAGCAGTTACCACGGGAGTTACGCCGAGCAGTACTTC	CASSYHGSYAEQYF
NA	TRBV6-6	NA	TRBJ2-1	TGTGCCAGCAGCCCCAGCTCCTACAATGAGCAGTTCTTC	CASSPSSYNEQFF
TRBD1	TRBV29-1	NA	TRBJ1-1	TGCAGCGCCCTACAGGGGAGAACTGAAGCTTTCTTT	CSALQGRTEAFF
TRBD1	TRBV5-1	NA	TRBJ1-3	TGCGCCAGCAGCTTGGAAAAGACAGGGGCAGGAAACACCATATATTTT	CASSLEKTGAGNTIYF
NA	TRBV27	once	TRBJ1-2	TGTGCCAGCAGTTTTGGAGAACCGAACTATGGCTACACCTTC	CASSFGEPNYGYTF
NA	TRBV11-2	NA	TRBJ1-2	TGTGCCAGCAGCTTAGCTTTAACCGGGATTGACGGCTACACCTTC	CASSLALTGIDGYTF
TRBD2	TRBV9	NA	TRBJ2-7	TGTGCCAGCAGCCCCGTTAGCGGGACCTCCTACGAGCAGTACTTC	CASSPVSGTSYEQYF
TRBD2	TRBV5-1	NA	TRBJ2-7	TGCGCCAGCAGCTTGGTAGGGACTAGCACTGCGCCCTCTGAGCAGTACTTC	CASSLVGTSTAPSEQYF
NA	TRBV6-5	NA	TRBJ1-1	TGTGCCAGCAAATCAGGGGCCCTAATATACACTGAAGCTTTCTTT	CASKSGALIYTEAFF